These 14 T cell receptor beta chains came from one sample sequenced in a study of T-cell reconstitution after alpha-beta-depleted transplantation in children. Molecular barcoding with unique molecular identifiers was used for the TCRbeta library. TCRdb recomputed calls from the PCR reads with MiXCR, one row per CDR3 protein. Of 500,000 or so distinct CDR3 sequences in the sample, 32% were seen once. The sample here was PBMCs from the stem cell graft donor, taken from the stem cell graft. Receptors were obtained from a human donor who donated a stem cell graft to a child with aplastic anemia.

In DNA form, the CDR3 reads TGTGCCAGCAGTTCCCCGGGGAGCGGGAGTAGCAATGAGCAGTTCTTC. Translation gives CASSSPGSGSSNEQFF. The chain employs TRBV28 and TRBJ2-1, with 8 nucleotides matching TRBD2. The trim removed 4 bases at V and 6 bases at J, leaving 11 bases unmatched. CDR3 length: 16 amino acids. Germline CDR1 is MDHEN and CDR2 is SYDVKM.

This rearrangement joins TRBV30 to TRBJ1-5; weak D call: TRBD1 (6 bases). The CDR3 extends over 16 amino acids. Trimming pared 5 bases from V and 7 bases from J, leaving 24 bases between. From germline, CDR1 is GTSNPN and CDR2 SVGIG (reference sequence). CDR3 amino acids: CAWAQPGGRMGQPQHF. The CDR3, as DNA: TGTGCCTGGGCCCAGCCCGGGGGGCGGATGGGGCAGCCCCAGCATTTT.

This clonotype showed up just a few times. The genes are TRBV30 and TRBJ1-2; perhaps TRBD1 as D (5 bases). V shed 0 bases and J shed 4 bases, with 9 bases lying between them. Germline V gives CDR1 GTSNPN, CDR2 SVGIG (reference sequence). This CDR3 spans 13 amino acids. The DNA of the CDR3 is TGTGCCTGGAGTGTTCAGGGAACCTATGGCTACACCTTC. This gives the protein CAWSVQGTYGYTF.

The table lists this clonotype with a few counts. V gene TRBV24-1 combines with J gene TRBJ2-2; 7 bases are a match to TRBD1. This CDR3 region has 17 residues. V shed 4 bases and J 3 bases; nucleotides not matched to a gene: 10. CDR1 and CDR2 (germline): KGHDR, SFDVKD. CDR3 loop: CATSDPTGTEDTGELFF. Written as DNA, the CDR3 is TGTGCCACCAGTGACCCCACCGGGACAGAAGACACCGGGGAGCTGTTTTTT.

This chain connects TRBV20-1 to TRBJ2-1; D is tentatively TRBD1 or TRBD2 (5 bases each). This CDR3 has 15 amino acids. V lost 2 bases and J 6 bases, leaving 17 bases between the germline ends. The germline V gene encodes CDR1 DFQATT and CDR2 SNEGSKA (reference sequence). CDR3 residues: CSARKGSSDGNEQFF. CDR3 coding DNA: TGCAGTGCTAGAAAGGGGAGCTCAGACGGCAATGAGCAGTTCTTC.

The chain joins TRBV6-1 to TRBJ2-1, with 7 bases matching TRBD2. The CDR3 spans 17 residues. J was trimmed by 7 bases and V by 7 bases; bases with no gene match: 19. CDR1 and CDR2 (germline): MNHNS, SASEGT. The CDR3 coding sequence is TGTGCCAGCACCCTGACTAGCCAAGGGCGGAGGGTGAATGAGCAGTTCTTC. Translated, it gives CASTLTSQGRRVNEQFF.

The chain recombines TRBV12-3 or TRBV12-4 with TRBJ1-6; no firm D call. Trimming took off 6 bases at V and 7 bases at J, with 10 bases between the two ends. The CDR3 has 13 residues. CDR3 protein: CASRKSGNSPLHF. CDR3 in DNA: TGTGCCAGCAGAAAGTCGGGGAATTCACCCCTCCACTTT.

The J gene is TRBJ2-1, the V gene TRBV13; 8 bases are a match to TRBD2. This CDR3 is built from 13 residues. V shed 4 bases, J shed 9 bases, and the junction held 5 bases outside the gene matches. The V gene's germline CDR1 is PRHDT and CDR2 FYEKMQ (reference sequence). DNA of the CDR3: TGTGCCAGCAGCTCTACTCGGGGGGGTGAGCAGTTCTTC. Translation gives CASSSTRGGEQFF.

The CDR3 DNA reads as TGTGCCACCAGCATTCCGGGACTAGTTGAGACCCAGTACTTC. Residues: CATSIPGLVETQYF. The V and J genes are TRBV15 and TRBJ2-5; 8 bases are a match to TRBD2. Per the germline V gene, CDR1 is LNHNV and CDR2 is YYDKDF (reference sequence). The CDR3 loop spans 14 amino acids. Trimming at V came to 4 bases and at J to 5 bases, leaving 6 bases not matched to a gene.

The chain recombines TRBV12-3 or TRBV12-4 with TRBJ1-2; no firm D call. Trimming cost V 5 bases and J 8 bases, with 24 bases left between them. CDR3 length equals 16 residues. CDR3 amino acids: CASSGARPAPLLGYTF. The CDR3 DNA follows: TGTGCCAGCAGTGGCGCCCGTCCCGCTCCATTGCTAGGCTACACCTTC.

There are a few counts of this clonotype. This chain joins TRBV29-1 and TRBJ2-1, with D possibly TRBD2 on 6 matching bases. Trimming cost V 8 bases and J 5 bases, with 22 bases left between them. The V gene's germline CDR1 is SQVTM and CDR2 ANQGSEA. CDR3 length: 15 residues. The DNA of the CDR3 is TGCAGCATCCTGGGGACTTTCGAGAGGGACAATGAGCAGTTCTTC. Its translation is CSILGTFERDNEQFF.

The CDR3 reads CASRPLMNTGELFF. The CDR3 bases are TGCGCCAGCAGACCGCTTATGAACACCGGGGAGCTGTTTTTT. This chain joins TRBV5-1 and TRBJ2-2; no reliable D call. This CDR3 comprises 14 residues. Deletions cut 5 bases from V and 1 base from J, with 9 bases between. The V gene's germline CDR1 is SGHRS and CDR2 YFSETQ.

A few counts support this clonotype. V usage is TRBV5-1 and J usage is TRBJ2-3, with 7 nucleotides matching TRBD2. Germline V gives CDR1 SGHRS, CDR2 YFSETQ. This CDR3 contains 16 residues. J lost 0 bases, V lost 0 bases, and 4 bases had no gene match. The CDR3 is CASSLAPAGSTDTQYF. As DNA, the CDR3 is TGCGCCAGCAGCTTGGCGCCAGCGGGAAGCACAGATACGCAGTATTTT.

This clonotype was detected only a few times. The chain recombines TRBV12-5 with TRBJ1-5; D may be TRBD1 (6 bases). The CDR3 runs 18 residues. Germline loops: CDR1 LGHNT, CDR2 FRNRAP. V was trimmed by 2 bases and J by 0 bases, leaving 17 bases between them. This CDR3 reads CASGLLGQTPNSNQPQHF. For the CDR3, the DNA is TGTGCTAGTGGTTTGTTAGGACAGACACCAAATAGCAATCAGCCCCAGCATTTT.